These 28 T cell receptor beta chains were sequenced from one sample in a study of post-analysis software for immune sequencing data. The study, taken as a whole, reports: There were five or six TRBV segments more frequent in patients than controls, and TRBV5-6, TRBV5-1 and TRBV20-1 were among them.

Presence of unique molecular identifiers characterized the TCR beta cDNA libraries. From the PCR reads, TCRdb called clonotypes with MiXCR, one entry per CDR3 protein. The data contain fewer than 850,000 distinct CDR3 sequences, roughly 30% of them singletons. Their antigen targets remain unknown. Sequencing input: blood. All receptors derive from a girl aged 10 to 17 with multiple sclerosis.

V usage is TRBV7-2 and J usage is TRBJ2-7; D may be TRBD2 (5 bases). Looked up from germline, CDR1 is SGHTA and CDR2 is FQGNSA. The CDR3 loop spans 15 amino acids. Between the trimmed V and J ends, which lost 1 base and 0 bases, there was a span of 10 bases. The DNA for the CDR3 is TGTGCCAGCAGCTTAGTTACGGGGAACTCCTACGAGCAGTACTTC. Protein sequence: CASSLVTGNSYEQYF.

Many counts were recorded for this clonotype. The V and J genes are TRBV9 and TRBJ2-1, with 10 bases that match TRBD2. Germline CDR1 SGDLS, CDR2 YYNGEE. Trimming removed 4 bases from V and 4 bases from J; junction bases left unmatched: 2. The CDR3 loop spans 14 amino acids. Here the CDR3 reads CASSQLAGYNEQFF. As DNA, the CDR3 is TGTGCCAGCAGCCAACTAGCGGGATACAATGAGCAGTTCTTC. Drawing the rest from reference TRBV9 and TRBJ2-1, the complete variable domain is DSGVTQTPKHLITATGQRVTLRCSPRSGDLSVYWYQQSLDQGLQFLIQYYNGEERAKGNILERFSAQQFPDLHSELNLSSLELGDSALYFCASSQLAGYNEQFFGPGTRLTVL.

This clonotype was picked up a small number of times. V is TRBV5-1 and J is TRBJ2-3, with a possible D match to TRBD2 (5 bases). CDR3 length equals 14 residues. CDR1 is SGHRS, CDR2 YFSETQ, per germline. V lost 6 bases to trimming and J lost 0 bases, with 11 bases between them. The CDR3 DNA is TGCGCCAGCACGGCGGAGGTCAGCACAGATACGCAGTATTTT. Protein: CASTAEVSTDTQYF.

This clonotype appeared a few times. The CDR3 coding sequence is TGTGCCACTTGGGAACTGAACTCCTACGAGCAGTACTTC. Its translation: CATWELNSYEQYF. The rearrangement joins TRBV21-1 to TRBJ2-7. TRBV21-1 is tagged as a pseudogene. The length of the CDR3 is 13 residues.

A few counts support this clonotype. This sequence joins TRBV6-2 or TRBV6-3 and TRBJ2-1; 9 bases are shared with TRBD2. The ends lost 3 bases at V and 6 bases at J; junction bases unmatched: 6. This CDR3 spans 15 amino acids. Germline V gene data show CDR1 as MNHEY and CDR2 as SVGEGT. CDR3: CASSYGLALANEQFF. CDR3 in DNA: TGTGCCAGCAGTTATGGACTAGCGTTAGCCAATGAGCAGTTCTTC.

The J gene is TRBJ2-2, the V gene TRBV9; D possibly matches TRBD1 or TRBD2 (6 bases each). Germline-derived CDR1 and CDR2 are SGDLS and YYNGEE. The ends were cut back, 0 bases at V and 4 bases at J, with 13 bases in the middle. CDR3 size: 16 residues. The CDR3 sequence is CASSVESGGGTGELFF. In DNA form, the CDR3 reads TGTGCCAGCAGCGTAGAATCCGGGGGCGGCACCGGGGAGCTGTTTTTT.

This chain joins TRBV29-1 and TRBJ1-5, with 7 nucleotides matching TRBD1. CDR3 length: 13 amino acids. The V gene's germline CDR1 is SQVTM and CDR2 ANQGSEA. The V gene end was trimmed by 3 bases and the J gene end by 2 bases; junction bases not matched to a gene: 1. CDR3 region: CSVDTGGNQPQHF. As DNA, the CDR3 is TGCAGCGTTGATACAGGGGGCAATCAGCCCCAGCATTTT.

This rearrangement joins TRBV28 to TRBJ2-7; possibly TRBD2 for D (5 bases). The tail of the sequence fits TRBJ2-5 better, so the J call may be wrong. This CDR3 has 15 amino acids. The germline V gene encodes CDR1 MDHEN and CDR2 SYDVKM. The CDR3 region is CASSQIGFAGETQYF. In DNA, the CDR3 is TGTGCCAGCAGCCAAATAGGGTTCGCGGGCGAGACCCAGTACTTC.

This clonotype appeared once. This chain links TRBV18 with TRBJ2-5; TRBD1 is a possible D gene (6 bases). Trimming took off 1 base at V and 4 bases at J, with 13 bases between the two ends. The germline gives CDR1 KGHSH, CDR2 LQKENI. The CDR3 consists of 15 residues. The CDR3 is CASSPQGVIGETQYF. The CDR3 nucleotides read TGTGCCAGCTCACCACAGGGGGTGATCGGAGAGACCCAGTACTTC.

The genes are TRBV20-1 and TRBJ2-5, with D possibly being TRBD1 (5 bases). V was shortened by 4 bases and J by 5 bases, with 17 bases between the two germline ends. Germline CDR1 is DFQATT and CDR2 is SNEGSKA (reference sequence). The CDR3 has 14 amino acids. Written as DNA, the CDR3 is TGCAGTGCTACCAGGGATCACGATGCGGAGACCCAGTACTTC. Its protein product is CSATRDHDAETQYF.

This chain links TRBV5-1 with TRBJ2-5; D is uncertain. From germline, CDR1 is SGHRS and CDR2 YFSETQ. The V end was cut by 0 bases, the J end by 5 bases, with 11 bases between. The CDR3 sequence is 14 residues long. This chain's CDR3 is CASSLDLQMETQYF. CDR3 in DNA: TGCGCCAGCAGCTTGGATTTACAAATGGAGACCCAGTACTTC.

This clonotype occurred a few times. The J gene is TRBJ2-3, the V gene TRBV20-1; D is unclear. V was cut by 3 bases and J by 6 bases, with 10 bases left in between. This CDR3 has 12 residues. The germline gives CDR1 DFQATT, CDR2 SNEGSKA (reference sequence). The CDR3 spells CSASEAGDTQYF. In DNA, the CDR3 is TGCAGTGCTAGTGAAGCCGGGGATACGCAGTATTTT.

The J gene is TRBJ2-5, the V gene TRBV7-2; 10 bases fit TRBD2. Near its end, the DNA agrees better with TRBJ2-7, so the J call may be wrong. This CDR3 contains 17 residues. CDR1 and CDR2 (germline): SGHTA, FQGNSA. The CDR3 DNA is TGTGCCAGCAGCCTACGGGCTCTAGCGGGGGCCTACTACGAGCAGTACTTC. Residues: CASSLRALAGAYYEQYF.

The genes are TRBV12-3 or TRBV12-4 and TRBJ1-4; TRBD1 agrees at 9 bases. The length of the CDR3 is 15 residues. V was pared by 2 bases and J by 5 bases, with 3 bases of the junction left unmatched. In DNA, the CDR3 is TGTGCCAGCAGTTTATTAGGGACAGGGAATGAAAAACTGTTTTTT. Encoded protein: CASSLLGTGNEKLFF.

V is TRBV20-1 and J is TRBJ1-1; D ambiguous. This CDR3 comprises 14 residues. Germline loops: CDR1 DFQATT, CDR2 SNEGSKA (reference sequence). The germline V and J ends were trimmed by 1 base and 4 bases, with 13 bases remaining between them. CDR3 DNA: TGCAGTGCTAGAGGAACAGAGGTCATCACTGAAGCTTTCTTT. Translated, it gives CSARGTEVITEAFF.

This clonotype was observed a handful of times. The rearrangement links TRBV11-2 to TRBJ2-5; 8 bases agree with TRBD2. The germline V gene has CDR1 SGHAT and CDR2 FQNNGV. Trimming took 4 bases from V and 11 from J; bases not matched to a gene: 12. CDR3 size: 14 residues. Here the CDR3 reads CASSSGGLTSRQYF. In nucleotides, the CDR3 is TGTGCCAGCAGCTCGGGAGGGCTGACTAGCCGGCAGTACTTC.

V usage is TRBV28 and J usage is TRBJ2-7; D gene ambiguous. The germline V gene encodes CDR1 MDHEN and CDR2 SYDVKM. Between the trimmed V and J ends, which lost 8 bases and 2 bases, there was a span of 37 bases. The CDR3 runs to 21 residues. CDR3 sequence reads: CASPGPESFDRAYEETYEQYF. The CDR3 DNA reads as TGTGCCAGCCCCGGACCCGAATCCTTCGATCGGGCGTACGAAGAAACCTACGAGCAGTACTTC.

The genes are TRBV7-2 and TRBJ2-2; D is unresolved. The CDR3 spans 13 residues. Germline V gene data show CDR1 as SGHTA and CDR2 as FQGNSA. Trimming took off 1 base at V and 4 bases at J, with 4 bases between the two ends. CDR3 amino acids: CASSLGATGELFF. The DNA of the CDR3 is TGTGCCAGCAGCTTAGGGGCCACCGGGGAGCTGTTTTTT. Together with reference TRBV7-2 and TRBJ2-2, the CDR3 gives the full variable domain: GAGVSQSPSNKVTEKGKDVELRCDPISGHTALYWYRQSLGQGLEFLIYFQGNSAPDKSGLPSDRFSAERTGGSVSTLTIQRTQQEDSAVYLCASSLGATGELFFGEGSRLTVL.

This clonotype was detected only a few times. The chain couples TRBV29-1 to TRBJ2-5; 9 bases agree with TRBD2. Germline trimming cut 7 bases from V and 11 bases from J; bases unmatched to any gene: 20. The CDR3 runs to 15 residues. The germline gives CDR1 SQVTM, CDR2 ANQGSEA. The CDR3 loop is CSALNASGIYNEQYF. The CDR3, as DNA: TGCAGCGCCCTGAACGCTAGCGGGATTTACAATGAGCAGTACTTC.

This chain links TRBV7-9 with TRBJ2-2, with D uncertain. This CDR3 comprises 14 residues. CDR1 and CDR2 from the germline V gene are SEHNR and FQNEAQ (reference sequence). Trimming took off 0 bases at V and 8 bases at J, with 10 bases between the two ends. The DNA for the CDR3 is TGTGCCAGCAGCTTAGCGCCGGGCGTTGGGGAGCTGTTTTTT. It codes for CASSLAPGVGELFF.

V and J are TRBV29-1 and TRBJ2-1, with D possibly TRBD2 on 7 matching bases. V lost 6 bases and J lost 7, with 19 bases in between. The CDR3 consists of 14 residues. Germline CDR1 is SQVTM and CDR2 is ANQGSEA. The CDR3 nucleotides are TGCAGCGTCGGGCGGGCGGGGGCTTTGAATGAGCAGTTCTTC. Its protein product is CSVGRAGALNEQFF.

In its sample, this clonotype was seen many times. CDR3 sequence: CSVVDRGVYEQYF. For the CDR3, the DNA is TGCAGCGTTGTGGACAGGGGGGTCTACGAGCAGTACTTC. This rearrangement joins TRBV29-1 to TRBJ2-7, with 10 bases that match TRBD1. The CDR3 runs to 13 residues. Germline assignment: CDR1 SQVTM and CDR2 ANQGSEA. The V and J ends lost 4 bases and 3 bases, in that order; junction bases with no gene match: 3.

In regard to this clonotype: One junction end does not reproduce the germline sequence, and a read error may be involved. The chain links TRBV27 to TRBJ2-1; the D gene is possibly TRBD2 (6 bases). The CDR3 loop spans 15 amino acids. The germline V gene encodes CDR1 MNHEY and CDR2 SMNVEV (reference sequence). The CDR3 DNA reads TGTGCCAGCAGTCGATCGGGACTTCCTTACAATGAGCAGGTCTTC. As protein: CASSRSGLPYNEQVF.

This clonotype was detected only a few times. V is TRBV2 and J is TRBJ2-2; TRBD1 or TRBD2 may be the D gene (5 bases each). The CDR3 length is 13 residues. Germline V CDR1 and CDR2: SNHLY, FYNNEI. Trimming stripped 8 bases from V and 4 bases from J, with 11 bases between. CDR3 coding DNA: TGTGCCAGCTATCGGGGCGGCACCGGGGAGCTGTTTTTT. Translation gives CASYRGGTGELFF.

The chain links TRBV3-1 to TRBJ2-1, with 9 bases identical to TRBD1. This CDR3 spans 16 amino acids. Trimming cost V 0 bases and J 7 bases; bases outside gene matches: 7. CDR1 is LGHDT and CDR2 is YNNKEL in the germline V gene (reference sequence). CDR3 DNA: TGTGCCAGCAGCCAAGAAGCAGGACAGGGGAGGAATGAGCAGTTCTTC. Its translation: CASSQEAGQGRNEQFF.

The CDR3 loop is CATWRGPVSNQPQHF. The CDR3 bases are TGCGCCACTTGGCGGGGTCCTGTTAGCAATCAGCCCCAGCATTTT. The rearrangement uses TRBV10-2 and TRBJ1-5, with D unclear. The germline V gene encodes CDR1 WSHSY and CDR2 SAAADI. The CDR3 has 15 residues. The V end was cut by 10 bases, the J end by 0 bases, with 16 bases between.

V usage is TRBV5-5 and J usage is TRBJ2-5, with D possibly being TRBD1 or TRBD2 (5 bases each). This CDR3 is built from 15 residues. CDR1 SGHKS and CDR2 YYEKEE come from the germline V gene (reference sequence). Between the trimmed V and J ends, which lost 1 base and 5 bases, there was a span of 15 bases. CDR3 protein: CASSLRGDQHETQYF. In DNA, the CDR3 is TGTGCCAGCAGCTTGAGGGGAGACCAGCACGAGACCCAGTACTTC.

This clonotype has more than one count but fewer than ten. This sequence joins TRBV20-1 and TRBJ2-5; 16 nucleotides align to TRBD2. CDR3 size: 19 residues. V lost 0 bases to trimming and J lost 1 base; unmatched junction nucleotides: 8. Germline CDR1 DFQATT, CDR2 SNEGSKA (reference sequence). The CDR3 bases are TGCAGTGCTAGAGATCTGGGACTAGCGGGAGGGCCCCGCCAAGAGACCCAGTACTTC. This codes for CSARDLGLAGGPRQETQYF.